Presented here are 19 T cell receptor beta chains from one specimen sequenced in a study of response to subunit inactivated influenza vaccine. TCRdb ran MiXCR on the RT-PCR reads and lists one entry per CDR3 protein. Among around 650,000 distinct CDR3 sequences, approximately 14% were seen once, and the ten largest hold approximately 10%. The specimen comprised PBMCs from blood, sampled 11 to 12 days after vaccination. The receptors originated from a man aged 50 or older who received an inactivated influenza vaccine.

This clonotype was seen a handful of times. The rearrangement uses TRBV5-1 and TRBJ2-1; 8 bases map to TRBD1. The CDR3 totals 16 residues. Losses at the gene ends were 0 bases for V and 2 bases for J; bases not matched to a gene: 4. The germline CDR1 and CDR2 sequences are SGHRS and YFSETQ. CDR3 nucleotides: TGCGCCAGCAGCTTGGGGTCGGGACAGGCCTACAATGAGCAGTTCTTC. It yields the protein CASSLGSGQAYNEQFF.

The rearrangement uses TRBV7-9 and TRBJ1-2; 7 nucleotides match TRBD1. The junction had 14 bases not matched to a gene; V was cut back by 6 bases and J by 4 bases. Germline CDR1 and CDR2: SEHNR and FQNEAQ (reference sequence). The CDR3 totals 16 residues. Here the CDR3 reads CASSPLAAGGAYGYTF. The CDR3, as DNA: TGTGCCAGCAGTCCATTGGCGGCAGGGGGAGCCTATGGCTACACCTTC.

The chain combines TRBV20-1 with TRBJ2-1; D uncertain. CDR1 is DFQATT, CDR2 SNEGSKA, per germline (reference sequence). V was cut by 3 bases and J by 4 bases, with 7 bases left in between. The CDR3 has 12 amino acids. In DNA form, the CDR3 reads TGCAGTGCTAGGGAAAGGTACAATGAGCAGTTCTTC. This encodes CSARERYNEQFF.

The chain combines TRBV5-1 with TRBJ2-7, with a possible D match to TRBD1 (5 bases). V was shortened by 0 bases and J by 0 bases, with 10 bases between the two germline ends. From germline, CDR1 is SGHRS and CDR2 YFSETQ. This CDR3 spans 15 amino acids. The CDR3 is CASSLGQTLSYEQYF. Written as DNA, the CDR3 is TGCGCCAGCAGCTTGGGACAGACCCTCTCCTACGAGCAGTACTTC.

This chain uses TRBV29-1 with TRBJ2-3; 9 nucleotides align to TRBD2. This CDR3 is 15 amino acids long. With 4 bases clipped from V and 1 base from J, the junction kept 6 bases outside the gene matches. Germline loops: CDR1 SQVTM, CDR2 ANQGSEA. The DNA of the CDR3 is TGCAGCGTTGTGTCGTGGACTAGCGGCACAGATACGCAGTATTTT. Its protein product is CSVVSWTSGTDTQYF.

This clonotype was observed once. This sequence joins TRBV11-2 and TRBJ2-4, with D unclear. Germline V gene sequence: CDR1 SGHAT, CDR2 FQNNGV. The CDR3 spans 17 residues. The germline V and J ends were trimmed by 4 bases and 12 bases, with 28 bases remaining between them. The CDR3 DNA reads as TGTGCCAGCAGCTCCCCCGGCGGCACCAGCCAAAATAGGGCTCAGTACTTC. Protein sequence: CASSSPGGTSQNRAQYF.

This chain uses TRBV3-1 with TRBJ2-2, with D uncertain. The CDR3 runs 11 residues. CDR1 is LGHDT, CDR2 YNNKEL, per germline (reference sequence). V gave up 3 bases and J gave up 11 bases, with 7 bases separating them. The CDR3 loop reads CASSQNNELFF. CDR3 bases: TGTGCCAGCAGCCAGAACAATGAGCTGTTTTTT.

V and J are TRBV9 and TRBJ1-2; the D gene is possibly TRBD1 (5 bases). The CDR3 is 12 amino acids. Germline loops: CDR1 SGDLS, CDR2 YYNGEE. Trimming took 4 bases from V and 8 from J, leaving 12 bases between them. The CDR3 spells CASSTNRRGYTF. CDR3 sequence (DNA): TGTGCCAGCAGCACGAACAGGAGGGGCTACACCTTC.

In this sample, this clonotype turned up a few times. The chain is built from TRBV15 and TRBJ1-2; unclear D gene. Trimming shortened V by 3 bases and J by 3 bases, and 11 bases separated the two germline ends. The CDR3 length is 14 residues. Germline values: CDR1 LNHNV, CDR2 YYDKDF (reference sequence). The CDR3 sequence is CATSSDGVDYGYTF. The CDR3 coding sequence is TGTGCCACCAGCAGTGATGGAGTGGACTATGGCTACACCTTC.

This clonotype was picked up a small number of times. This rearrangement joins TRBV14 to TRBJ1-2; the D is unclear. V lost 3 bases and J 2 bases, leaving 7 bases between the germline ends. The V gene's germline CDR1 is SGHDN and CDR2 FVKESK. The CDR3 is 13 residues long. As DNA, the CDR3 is TGTGCCAGCAGCCACGGGGTAAACTATGGCTACACCTTC. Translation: CASSHGVNYGYTF.

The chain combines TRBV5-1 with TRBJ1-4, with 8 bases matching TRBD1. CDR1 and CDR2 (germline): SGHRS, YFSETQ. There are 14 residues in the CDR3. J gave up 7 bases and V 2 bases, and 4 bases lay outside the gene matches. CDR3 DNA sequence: TGCGCCAGCAGCTTCGGGACAGGTAGTGAAAAACTGTTTTTT. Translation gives CASSFGTGSEKLFF.

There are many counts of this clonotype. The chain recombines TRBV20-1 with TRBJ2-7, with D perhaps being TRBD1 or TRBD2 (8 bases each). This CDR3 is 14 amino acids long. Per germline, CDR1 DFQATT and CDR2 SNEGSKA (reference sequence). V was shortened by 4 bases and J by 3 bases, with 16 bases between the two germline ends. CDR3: CSANSGTGGYEQYF. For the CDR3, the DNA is TGCAGTGCTAATAGCGGGACAGGTGGCTACGAGCAGTACTTC.

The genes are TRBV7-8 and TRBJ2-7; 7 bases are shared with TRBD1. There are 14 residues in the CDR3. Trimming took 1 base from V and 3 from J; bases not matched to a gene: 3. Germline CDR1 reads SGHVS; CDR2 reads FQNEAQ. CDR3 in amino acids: CASSLGGQFYEQYF. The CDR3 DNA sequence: TGTGCCAGCAGCTTAGGGGGACAGTTCTACGAGCAGTACTTC.

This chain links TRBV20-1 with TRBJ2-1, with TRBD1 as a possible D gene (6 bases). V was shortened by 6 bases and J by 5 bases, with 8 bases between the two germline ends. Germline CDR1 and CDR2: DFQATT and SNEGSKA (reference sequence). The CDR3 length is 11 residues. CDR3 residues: CSASGDNEQFF. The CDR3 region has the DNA TGCAGTGCCTCAGGGGACAATGAGCAGTTCTTC.

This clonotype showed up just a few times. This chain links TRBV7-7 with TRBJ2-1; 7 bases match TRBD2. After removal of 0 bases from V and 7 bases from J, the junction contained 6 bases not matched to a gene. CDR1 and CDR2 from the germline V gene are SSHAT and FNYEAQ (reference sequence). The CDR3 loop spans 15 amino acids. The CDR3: CASSLAPTSENEQFF. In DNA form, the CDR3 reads TGTGCCAGCAGCTTAGCGCCAACTAGCGAAAATGAGCAGTTCTTC.

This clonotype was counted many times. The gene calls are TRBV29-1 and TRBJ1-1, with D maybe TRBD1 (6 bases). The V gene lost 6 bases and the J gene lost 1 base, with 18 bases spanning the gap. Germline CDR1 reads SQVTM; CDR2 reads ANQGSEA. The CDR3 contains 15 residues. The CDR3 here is CSVPGGRGQNTEAFF. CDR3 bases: TGCAGCGTCCCCGGGGGCAGAGGCCAGAACACTGAAGCTTTCTTT. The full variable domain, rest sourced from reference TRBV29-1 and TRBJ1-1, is SAVISQKPSRDICQRGTSLTIQCQVDSQVTMMFWYRQQPGQSLTLIATANQGSEATYESGFVIDKFPISRPNLTFSTLTVSNMSPEDSSIYLCSVPGGRGQNTEAFFGQGTRLTVV.

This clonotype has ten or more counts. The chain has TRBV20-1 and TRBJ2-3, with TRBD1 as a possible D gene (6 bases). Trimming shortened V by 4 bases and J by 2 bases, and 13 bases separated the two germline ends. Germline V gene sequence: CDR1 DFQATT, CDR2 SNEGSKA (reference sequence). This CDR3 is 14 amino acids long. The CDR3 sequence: CSATKGTLTDTQYF. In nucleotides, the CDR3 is TGCAGTGCTACAAAAGGGACACTCACAGATACGCAGTATTTT.

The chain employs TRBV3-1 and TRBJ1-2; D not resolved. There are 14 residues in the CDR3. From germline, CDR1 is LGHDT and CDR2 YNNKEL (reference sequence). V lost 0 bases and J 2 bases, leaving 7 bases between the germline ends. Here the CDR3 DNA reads TGTGCCAGCAGCCAAGATTTAACGAACTATGGCTACACCTTC. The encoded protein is CASSQDLTNYGYTF.

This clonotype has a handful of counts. CDR3 sequence: CASSQDHSMDTEAFF. In DNA, the CDR3 is TGCGCCAGCAGCCAAGATCACAGTATGGACACTGAAGCTTTCTTT. V usage is TRBV4-3 and J usage is TRBJ1-1, with no clear D. CDR1 and CDR2 (germline): LGHNA, YSLEER. This CDR3 region has 15 residues. The V end was cut by 0 bases, the J end by 3 bases, with 11 bases between.